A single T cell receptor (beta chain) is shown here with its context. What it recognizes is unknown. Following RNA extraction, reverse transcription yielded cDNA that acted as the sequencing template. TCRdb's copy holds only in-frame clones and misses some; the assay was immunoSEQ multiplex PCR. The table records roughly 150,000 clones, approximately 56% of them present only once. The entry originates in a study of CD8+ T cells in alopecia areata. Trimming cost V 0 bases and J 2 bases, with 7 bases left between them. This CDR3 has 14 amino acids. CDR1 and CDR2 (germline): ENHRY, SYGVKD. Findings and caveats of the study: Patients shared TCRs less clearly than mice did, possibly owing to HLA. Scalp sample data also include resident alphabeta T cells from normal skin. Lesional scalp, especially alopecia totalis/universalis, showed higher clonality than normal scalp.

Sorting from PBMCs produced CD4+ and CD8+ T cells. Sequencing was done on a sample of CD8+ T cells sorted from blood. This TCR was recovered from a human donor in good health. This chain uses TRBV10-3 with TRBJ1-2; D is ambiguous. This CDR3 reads CAISESEGNYGYTF. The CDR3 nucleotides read TGTGCCATCAGTGAGTCCGAAGGGAACTATGGCTACACCTTC.